Shown below are 5 T cell receptor beta chains from a single sample sequenced in a study of metastatic and nonmetastatic thyroid tumors. Through MiXCR, TCRdb re-clonotyped the PCR reads. The sample holds 25,000 to 35,000 clones, 20% to 25% seen once. Thyroid surgery was preceded by no treatment in any patient. Sequencing input: blood. The receptors here all came from a female donor with papillary thyroid cancer or a benign thyroid nodule (not recorded which). Some clones in this sample may be carry-over from other donors' samples.

In its sample, this clone was seen many times. The genes are TRBV19 and TRBJ1-4; D gene ambiguous. The ends were cut back, 3 bases at V and 6 bases at J, with 8 bases in the middle. Germline V CDR1 and CDR2: LNHDA, SQIVND (reference sequence). This CDR3 has 13 amino acids. CDR3 residues: CASSINKDEKLFF. The CDR3 DNA reads as TGTGCCAGTAGTATCAACAAAGATGAAAAACTGTTTTTT.

The V call is TRBV29-1, the J call TRBJ1-1; TRBD1 is a possible D gene (6 bases). V was cut by 1 base and J by 7 bases, with 13 bases left in between. The CDR3 totals 13 residues. Germline values: CDR1 SQVTM, CDR2 ANQGSEA. The DNA for the CDR3 is TGCAGCGTTGAAGGAGGACAGCAATATGAAGCTTTCTTT. Translated: CSVEGGQQYEAFF. The full variable domain, its missing parts supplied by reference TRBV29-1 and TRBJ1-1, is SAVISQKPSRDICQRGTSLTIQCQVDSQVTMMFWYRQQPGQSLTLIATANQGSEATYESGFVIDKFPISRPNLTFSTLTVSNMSPEDSSIYLCSVEGGQQYEAFFGQGTRLTVV.

This clone was recorded many times. V is TRBV7-9 and J is TRBJ2-2; possibly TRBD1 for D (6 bases). Germline assignment: CDR1 SEHNR and CDR2 FQNEAQ (reference sequence). This CDR3 region has 15 residues. Trimming cost V 0 bases and J 7 bases, with 12 bases left between them. The CDR3 is CASSLAPQGYGELFF. As DNA, the CDR3 is TGTGCCAGCAGCTTAGCACCACAGGGATACGGGGAGCTGTTTTTT.

This clone showed up many times. This rearrangement joins TRBV5-1 to TRBJ2-7, with D unclear. V was trimmed by 1 base and J by 0 bases, leaving 5 bases between them. The CDR3 is made up of 13 amino acids. Germline V gene sequence: CDR1 SGHRS, CDR2 YFSETQ. The CDR3 here is CASSLQASYEQYF. CDR3 nucleotide sequence: TGCGCCAGCAGCTTGCAGGCCTCCTACGAGCAGTACTTC. The full variable domain, in which reference TRBV5-1 and TRBJ2-7 provide the parts outside the CDR3, is KAGVTQTPRYLIKTRGQQVTLSCSPISGHRSVSWYQQTPGQGLQFLFEYFSETQRNKGNFPGRFSGRQFSNSRSEMNVSTLELGDSALYLCASSLQASYEQYFGPGTRLTVT.

In regard to this clone: A single base separates this from a much larger clone, so it may be a read error. V is TRBV3-1 and J is TRBJ2-6; D is unresolved. Trimming took 3 bases from V and 4 from J, leaving 13 bases between them. CDR3 length: 16 residues. CDR1 is LGHDT and CDR2 is YNNKEL in the germline V gene (reference sequence). The CDR3 reads CASSHDMARGANVLTF. The CDR3 region has the DNA TGTGCCAGCAGCCACGACATGGCGAGGGGGGCCAACGTCCTGACTTTC.